What follows are 3 T cell receptor beta chains derived from one specimen sequenced in a study of cytomegalovirus exposure and HLA in healthy donors. The primer mix had 60 Vbeta and 13 Jbeta primers. Generated by immunoSEQ multiplex PCR, the TCRdb table keeps only in-frame clones and is missing some. The sample records about 110,000 clones, about 80% being singletons. The sequenced sample was PBMCs. These receptors all stem from a man aged 25-45 years in good health and CMV-seronegative.

The sample holds a few counts of this clone. V is TRBV12-5 and J is TRBJ2-1; weak D call: TRBD1 (6 bases). Germline assignment: CDR1 LGHNT and CDR2 FRNRAP. Trimming stripped 7 bases from V and 3 bases from J, with 19 bases between. The CDR3 runs 16 residues. The CDR3 sequence is CASVNLRDNYYNEQFF. In nucleotides, the CDR3 is TGTGCTAGTGTTAACCTCCGGGACAACTACTACAATGAGCAGTTCTTC.

This clone occurred once. This chain joins TRBV10-3 and TRBJ2-2; D may be TRBD2 (6 bases). The CDR3 contains 16 residues. The V and J ends lost 2 bases and 1 base respectively, with 11 bases between them. Germline-derived CDR1 and CDR2 are ENHRY and SYGVKD. CDR3 sequence (DNA): TGTGCCATCAGTGAGGATTTGGGGGGGAACACCGGGGAGCTGTTTTTT. Residues: CAISEDLGGNTGELFF.

V gene TRBV7-8 combines with J gene TRBJ2-5, with 8 bases fitting TRBD2. The CDR3 runs to 14 residues. Germline loops: CDR1 SGHVS, CDR2 FQNEAQ. V was pared by 6 bases and J by 2 bases, with 5 bases of the junction left unmatched. DNA of the CDR3: TGTGCCAGCAGGAGACTAGCGACTCAAGAGACCCAGTACTTC. The encoded protein is CASRRLATQETQYF.